These 2 T cell receptor beta chains share one sample of origin, sequenced in a study of cytomegalovirus exposure and HLA in healthy donors. The study ran its PCR with 60 Vbeta and 13 Jbeta primers. Some clones are missing from TCRdb's copy, which holds only in-frame ones; the method was immunoSEQ multiplex PCR. The sample has more than 110,000 clones, 60% to 80% seen once. Input material: PBMCs. These receptors were obtained from a woman aged 50 to 60 in good health and CMV-seronegative.

Only a few counts were recorded for this clone. The chain has TRBV6-4 and TRBJ2-1, with TRBD2 identical over 8 bases. Germline-derived CDR1 and CDR2 are MRHNA and SNTAGT. V trimming: 4 bases; J trimming: 7 bases; junction bases outside the gene matches: 3. The CDR3 has 13 residues. The CDR3 loop reads CASSVSGGNEQFF. CDR3 bases: TGTGCCAGCAGTGTCTCGGGGGGGAATGAGCAGTTCTTC.

This clone has a single count. The CDR3 sequence: CASSLERPGEQFF. The CDR3 nucleotides read TGTGCCAGCAGTTTAGAGCGGCCGGGGGAGCAGTTCTTC. The chain couples TRBV27 to TRBJ2-1, with D perhaps TRBD2 (5 bases). This CDR3 is built from 13 residues. Germline V gene sequence: CDR1 MNHEY, CDR2 SMNVEV (reference sequence). The V end lost 2 bases, the J end lost 10 bases, and 12 bases lay between the germline ends.